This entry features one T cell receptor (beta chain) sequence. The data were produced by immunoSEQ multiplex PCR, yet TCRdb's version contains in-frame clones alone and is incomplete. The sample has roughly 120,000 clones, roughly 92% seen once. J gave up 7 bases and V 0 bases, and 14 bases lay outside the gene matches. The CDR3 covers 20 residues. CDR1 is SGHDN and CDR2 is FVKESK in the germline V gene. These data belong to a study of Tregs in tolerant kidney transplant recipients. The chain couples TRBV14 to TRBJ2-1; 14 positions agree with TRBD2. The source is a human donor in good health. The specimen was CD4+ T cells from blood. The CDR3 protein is CASSQELGLAGGRTGNEQFF. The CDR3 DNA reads TGTGCCAGCAGCCAAGAGCTCGGACTAGCGGGAGGCCGCACCGGGAATGAGCAGTTCTTC.